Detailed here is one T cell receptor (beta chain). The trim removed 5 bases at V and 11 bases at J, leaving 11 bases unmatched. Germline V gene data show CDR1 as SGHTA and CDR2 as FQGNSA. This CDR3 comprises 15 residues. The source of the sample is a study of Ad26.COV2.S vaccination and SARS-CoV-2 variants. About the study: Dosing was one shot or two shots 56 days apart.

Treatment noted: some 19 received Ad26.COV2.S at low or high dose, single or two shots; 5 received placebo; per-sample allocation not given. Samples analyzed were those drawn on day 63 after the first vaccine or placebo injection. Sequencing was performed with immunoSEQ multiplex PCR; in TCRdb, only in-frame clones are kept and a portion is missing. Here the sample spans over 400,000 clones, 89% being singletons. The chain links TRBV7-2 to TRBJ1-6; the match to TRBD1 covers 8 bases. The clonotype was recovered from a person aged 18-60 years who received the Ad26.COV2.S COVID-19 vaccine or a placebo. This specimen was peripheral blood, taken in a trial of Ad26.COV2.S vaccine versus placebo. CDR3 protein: CASSRPDRGATPLHF. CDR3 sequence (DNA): TGTGCCAGCAGCAGACCCGACAGGGGAGCGACACCCCTCCACTTT.